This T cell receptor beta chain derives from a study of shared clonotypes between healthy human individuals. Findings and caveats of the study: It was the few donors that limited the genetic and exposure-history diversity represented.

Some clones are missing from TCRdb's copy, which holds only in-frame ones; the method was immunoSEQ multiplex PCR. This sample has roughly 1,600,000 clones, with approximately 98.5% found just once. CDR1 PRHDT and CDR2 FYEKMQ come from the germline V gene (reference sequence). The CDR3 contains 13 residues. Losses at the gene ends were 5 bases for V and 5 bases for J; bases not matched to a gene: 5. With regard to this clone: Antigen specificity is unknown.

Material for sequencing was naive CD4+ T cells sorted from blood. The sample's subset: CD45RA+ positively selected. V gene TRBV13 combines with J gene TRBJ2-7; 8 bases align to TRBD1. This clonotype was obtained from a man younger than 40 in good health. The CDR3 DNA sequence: TGTGCCAGCAGCCTGGACAGGGCCCACGAGCAGTACTTC. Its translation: CASSLDRAHEQYF.